Sequencing of this T cell receptor beta chain was carried out in a study of identical twins. Study observations and caveats: Cross-sectional statistical analysis, not tracking of the same donors, underpinned the conclusions.

Template switching created a universal primer site, and the cDNA included unique molecular identifiers. A single record per CDR3 protein comes from TCRdb applying MiXCR to the 5' RACE reads. The sample lists 200,000 to 250,000 distinct CDR3 sequences; roughly 13% were seen once. Every donor was a healthy Caucasian. This clonotype has a count of ten or more. Its antigen is as yet unknown. Sequenced: memory (CD45RO+) T cells sorted from blood. This TCR was recovered from a woman aged 18-29 years in good health.

This chain's CDR3 is CASSMQGTPVYGYTF. The CDR3 region has the DNA TGTGCCAGCAGTATGCAGGGTACGCCCGTCTATGGCTACACCTTC. V usage is TRBV6-1 and J usage is TRBJ1-2, with D tentatively TRBD1 (5 bases). V lost 5 bases and J lost 4, with 17 bases in between. Germline V gives CDR1 MNHNS, CDR2 SASEGT. The CDR3 covers 15 residues.